The clone carrying this T cell receptor (beta chain) was seen a few times. The record originates from a study of blood T cell repertoires in COVID-19. The CDR3 extends over 18 amino acids. The V gene's germline CDR1 is SGHVS and CDR2 FNYEAQ. V trimming: 2 bases; J trimming: 2 bases; junction bases outside the gene matches: 12. The assay was immunoSEQ multiplex PCR, and TCRdb's table has in-frame clones only and misses some. The data hold over 200,000 clones, with 84% observed a single time. The TCR sequence derives from a woman in her forties who had recovered from COVID-19. Sequencing was carried out using PBMCs or T cells enriched from blood (not recorded which). The chain has TRBV7-6 and TRBJ2-1; 7 bases are a match to TRBD2. The DNA of the CDR3 is TGTGCCAGCAGCTTATTGTCTAGCGGAACCCCCGCCTACAATGAGCAGTTCTTC. The encoded protein is CASSLLSSGTPAYNEQFF.